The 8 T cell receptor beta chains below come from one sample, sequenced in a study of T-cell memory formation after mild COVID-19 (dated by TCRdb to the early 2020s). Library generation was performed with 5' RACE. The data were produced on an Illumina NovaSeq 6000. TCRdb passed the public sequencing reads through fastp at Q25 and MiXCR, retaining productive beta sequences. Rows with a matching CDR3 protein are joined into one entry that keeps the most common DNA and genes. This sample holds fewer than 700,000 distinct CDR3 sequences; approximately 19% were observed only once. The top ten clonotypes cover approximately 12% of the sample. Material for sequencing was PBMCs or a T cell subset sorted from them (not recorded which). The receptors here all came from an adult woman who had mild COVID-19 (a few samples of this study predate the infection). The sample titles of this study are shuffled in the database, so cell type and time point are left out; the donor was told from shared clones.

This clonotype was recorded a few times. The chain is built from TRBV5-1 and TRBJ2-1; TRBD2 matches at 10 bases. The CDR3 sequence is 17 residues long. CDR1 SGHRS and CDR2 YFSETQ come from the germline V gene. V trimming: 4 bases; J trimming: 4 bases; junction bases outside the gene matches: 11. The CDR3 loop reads CASSQVLAGQVYNEQFF. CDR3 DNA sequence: TGCGCCAGCAGCCAAGTACTAGCGGGGCAAGTTTACAATGAGCAGTTCTTC.

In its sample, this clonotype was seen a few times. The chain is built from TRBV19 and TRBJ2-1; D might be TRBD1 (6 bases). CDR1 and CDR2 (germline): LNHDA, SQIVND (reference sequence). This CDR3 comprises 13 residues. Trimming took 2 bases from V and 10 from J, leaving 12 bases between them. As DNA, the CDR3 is TGTGCCAGTAGTATACCCCCCGGGACAGAGCAGTTCTTC. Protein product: CASSIPPGTEQFF.

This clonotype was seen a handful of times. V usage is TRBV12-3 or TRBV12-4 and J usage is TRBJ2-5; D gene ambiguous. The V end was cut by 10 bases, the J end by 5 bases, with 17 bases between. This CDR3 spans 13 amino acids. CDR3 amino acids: CATQPRWRETQYF. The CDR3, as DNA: TGTGCCACCCAGCCTCGGTGGCGGGAGACCCAGTACTTC.

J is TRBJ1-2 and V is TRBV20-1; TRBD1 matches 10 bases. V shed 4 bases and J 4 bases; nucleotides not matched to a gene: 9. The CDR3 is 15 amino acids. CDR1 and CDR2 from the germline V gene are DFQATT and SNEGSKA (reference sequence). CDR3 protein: CSAIPRDRGSYGYTF. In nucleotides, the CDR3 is TGCAGTGCTATACCCCGGGACAGGGGATCCTATGGCTACACCTTC.

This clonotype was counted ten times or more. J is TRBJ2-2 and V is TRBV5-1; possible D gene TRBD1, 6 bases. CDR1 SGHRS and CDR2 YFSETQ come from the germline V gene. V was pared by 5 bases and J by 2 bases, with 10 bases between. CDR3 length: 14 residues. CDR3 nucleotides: TGCGCCAGCAGACCGGGACAAAACACCGGGGAGCTGTTTTTT. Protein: CASRPGQNTGELFF.

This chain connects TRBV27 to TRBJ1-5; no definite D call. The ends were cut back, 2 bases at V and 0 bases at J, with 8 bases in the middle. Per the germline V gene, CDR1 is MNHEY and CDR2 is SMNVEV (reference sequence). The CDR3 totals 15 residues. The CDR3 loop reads CASSLHAHSNQPQHF. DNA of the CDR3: TGTGCCAGCAGTTTACACGCCCATAGCAATCAGCCCCAGCATTTT.

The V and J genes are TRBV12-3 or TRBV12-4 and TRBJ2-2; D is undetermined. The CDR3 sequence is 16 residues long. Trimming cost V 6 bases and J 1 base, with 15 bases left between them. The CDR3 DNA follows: TGTGCCAGCAGCCGGACCACGCGCCAGAACACCGGGGAGCTGTTTTTT. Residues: CASSRTTRQNTGELFF.

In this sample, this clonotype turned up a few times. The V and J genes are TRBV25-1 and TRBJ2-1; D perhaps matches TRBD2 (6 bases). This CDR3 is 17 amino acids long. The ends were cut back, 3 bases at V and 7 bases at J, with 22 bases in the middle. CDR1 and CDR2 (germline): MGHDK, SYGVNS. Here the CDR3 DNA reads TGTGCCAGCAGTGAGGAGACTAACAGCCAGGAGGGGAATGAGCAGTTCTTC. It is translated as CASSEETNSQEGNEQFF.